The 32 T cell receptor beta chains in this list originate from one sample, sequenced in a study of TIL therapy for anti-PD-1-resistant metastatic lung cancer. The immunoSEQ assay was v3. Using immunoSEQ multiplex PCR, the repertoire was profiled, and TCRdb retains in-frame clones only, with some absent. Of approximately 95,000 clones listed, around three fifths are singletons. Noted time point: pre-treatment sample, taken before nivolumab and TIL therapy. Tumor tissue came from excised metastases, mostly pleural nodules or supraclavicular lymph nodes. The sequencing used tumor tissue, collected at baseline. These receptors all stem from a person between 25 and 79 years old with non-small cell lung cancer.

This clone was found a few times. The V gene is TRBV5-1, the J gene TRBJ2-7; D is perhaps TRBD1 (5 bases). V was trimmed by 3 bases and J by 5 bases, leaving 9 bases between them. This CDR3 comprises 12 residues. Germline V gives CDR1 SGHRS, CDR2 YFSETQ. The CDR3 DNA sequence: TGCGCCAGCAGCTCTCAGGGCCACGAGCAGTACTTC. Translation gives CASSSQGHEQYF.

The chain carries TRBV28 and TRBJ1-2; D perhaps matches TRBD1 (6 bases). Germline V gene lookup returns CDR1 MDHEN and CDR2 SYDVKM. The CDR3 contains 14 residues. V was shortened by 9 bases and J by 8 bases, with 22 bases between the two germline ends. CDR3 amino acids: CASNPGQQVGGYTF. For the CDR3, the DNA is TGTGCCAGTAATCCGGGACAACAAGTTGGGGGCTACACCTTC.

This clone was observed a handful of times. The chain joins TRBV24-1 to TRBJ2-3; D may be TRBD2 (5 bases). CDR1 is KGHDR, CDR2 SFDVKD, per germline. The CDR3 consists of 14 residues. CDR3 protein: CATRSGAFTDTQYF. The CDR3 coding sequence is TGTGCGACACGGAGCGGAGCCTTCACAGATACGCAGTATTTT.

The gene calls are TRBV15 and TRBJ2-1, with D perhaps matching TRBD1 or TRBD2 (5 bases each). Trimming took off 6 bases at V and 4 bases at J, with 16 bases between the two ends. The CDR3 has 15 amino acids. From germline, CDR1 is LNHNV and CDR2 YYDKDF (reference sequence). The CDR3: CATRLGRGEYNEQFF. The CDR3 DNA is TGTGCCACCAGACTGGGACGGGGAGAATACAATGAGCAGTTCTTC.

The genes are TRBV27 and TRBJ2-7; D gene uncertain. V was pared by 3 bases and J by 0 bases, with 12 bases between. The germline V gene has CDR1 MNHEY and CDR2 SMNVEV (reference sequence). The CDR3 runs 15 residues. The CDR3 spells CASSLKDVPSYEQYF. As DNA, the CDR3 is TGTGCCAGCAGTTTGAAGGACGTTCCCTCCTACGAGCAGTACTTC.

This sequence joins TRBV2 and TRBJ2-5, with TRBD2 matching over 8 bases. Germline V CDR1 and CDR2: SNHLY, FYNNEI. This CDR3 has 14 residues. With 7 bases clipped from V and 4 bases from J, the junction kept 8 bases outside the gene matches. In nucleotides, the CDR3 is TGTGCCAGCAAGGAAAGCGGGAGTTCAGAGACCCAGTACTTC. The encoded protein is CASKESGSSETQYF.

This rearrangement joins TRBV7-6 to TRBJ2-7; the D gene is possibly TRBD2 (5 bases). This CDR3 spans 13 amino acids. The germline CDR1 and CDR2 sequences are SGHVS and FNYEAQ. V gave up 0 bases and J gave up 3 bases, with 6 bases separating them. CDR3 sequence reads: CASSLAEGYEQYF. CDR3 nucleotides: TGTGCCAGCAGCTTAGCTGAGGGCTACGAGCAGTACTTC. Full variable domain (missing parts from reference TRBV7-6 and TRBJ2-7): GAGVSQSPRYKVTKRGQDVALRCDPISGHVSLYWYRQALGQGPEFLTYFNYEAQQDKSGLPNDRFSAERPEGSISTLTIQRTEQRDSAMYRCASSLAEGYEQYFGPGTRLTVT.

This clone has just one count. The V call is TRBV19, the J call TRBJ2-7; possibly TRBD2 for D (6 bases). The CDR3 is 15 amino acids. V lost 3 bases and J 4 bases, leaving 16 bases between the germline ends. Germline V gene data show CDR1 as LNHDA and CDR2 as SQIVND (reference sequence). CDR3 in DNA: TGTGCCAGTAGTATCGTAGGAGGGGTTGCATACGAGCAGTACTTC. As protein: CASSIVGGVAYEQYF.

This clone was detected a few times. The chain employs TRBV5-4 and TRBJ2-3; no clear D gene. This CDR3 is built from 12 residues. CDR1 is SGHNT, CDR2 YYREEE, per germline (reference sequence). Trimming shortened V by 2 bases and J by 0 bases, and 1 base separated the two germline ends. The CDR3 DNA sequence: TGTGCCAGCAGCTTAAGCACAGATACGCAGTATTTT. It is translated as CASSLSTDTQYF.

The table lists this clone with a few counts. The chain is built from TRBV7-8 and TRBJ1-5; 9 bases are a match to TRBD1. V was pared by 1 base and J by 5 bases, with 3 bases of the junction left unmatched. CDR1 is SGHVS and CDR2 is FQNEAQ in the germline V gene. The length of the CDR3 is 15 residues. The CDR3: CASSLGGQGHQPQHF. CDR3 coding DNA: TGTGCCAGCAGCTTAGGGGGACAGGGTCATCAGCCCCAGCATTTT. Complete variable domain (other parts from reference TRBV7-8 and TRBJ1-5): GAGVSQSPRYKVAKRGQDVALRCDPISGHVSLFWYQQALGQGPEFLTYFQNEAQLDKSGLPSDRFFAERPEGSVSTLKIQRTQQEDSAVYLCASSLGGQGHQPQHFGDGTRLSIL.

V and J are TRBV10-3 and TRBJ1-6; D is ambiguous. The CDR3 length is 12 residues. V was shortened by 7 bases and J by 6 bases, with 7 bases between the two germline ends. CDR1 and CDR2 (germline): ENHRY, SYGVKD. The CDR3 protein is CAIMGSNSPLHF. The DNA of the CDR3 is TGTGCCATCATGGGCAGTAATTCACCCCTCCACTTT.

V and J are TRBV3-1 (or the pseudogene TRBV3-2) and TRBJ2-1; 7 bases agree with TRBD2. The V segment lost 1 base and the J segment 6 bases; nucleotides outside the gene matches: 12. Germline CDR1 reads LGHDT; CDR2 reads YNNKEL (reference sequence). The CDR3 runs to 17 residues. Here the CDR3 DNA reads TGTGCCAGCAGCCAAGGTTGGCCTAGCGGCCTAGTCAATGAGCAGTTCTTC. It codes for CASSQGWPSGLVNEQFF.

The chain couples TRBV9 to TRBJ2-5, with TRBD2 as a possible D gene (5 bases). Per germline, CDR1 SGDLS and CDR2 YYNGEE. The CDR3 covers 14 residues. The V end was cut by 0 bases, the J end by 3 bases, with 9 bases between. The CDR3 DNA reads TGTGCCAGCAGCGTAGAAGGACTGGAAGAGACCCAGTACTTC. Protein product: CASSVEGLEETQYF.

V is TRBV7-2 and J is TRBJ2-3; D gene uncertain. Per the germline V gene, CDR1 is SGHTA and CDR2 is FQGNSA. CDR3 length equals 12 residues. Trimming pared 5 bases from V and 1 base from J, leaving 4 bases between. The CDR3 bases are TGTGCCAGCAGCCCGCGCACAGATACGCAGTATTTT. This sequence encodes CASSPRTDTQYF.

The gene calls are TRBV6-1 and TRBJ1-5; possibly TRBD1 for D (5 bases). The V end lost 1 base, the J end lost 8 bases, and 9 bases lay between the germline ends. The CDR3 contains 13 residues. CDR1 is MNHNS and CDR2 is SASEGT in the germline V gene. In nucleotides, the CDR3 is TGTGCCAGCAGTGAAGTAGGGACGGAGCCCCAGCATTTT. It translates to CASSEVGTEPQHF.

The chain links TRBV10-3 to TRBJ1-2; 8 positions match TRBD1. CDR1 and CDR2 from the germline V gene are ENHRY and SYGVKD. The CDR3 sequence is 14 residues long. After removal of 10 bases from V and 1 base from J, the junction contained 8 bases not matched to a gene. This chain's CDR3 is CASGQGALNYGYTF. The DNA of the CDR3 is TGTGCCAGCGGACAGGGCGCCCTTAACTATGGCTACACCTTC.

Here the CDR3 reads CASSQGPTQNEKLFF. The CDR3 nucleotides are TGCGCCAGCAGCCAAGGACCGACTCAGAATGAAAAACTGTTTTTT. The chain links TRBV4-1 to TRBJ1-4; D is ambiguous. V was shortened by 1 base and J by 5 bases, with 11 bases between the two germline ends. CDR3 length equals 15 residues. Germline CDR1 and CDR2: MGHRA and YSYEKL.

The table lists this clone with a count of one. In DNA form, the CDR3 reads TGTGCCAGCAGTGATGAGGGGAGGGAAGAAAAACTGTTTTTT. Amino acids: CASSDEGREEKLFF. The rearrangement uses TRBV7-9 and TRBJ1-4, with D possibly TRBD1 on 5 matching bases. CDR1 and CDR2 from the germline V gene are SEHNR and FQNEAQ (reference sequence). The CDR3 has 14 residues. The V and J ends lost 6 bases and 8 bases respectively, with 16 bases between them.

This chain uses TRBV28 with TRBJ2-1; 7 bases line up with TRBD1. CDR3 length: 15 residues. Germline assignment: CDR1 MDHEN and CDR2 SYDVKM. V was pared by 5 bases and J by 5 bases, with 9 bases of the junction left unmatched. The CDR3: CASSPGGAKNNEQFF. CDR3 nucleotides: TGTGCCAGCAGTCCAGGGGGAGCAAAAAACAATGAGCAGTTCTTC.

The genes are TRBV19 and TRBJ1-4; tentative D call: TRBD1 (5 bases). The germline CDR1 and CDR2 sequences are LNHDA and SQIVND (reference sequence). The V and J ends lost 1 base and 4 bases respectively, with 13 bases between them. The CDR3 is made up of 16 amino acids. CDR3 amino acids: CASSIAGRIFNEKLFF. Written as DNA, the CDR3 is TGTGCCAGTAGTATAGCGGGACGGATCTTTAATGAAAAACTGTTTTTT.

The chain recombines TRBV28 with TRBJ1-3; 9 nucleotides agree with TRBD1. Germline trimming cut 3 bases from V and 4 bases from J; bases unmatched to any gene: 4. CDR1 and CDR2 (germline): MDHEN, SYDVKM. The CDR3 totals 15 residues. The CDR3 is CASSFRDRAGNTIYF. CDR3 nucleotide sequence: TGTGCCAGCAGTTTCCGGGACAGGGCAGGAAACACCATATATTTT.

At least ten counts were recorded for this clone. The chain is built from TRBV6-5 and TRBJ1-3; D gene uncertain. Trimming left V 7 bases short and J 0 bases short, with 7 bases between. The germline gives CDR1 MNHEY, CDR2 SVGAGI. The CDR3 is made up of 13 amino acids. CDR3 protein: CASIQNSGNTIYF. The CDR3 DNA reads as TGTGCCAGCATTCAAAACTCTGGAAACACCATATATTTT.

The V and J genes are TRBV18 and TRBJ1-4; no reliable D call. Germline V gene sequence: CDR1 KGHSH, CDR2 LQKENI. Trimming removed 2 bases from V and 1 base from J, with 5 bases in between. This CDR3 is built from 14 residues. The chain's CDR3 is CASSPGRTNEKLFF. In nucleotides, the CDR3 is TGTGCCAGCTCACCAGGTCGAACTAATGAAAAACTGTTTTTT.

DNA of the CDR3: TGTGCCAGCAGCAATCAGGCACCCCTCCACTTT. Protein sequence: CASSNQAPLHF. This sequence joins TRBV21-1 and TRBJ1-6; TRBD1, the table's D call, was not compared with the DNA. TRBV21-1 represents a pseudogene. This CDR3 is 11 amino acids long.

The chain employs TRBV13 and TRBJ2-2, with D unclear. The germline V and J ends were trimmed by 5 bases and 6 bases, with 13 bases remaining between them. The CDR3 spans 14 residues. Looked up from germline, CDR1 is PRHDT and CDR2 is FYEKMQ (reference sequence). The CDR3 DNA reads TGTGCCAGCAGCACCGGGCCCCTCGCCGGGGAGCTGTTTTTT. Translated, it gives CASSTGPLAGELFF.

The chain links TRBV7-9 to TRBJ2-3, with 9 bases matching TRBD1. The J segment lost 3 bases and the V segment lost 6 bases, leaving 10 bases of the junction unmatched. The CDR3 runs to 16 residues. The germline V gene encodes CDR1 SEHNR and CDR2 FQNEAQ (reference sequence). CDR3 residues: CASSSTSQGATDTQYF. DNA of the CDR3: TGTGCCAGCAGTTCTACCTCACAGGGGGCAACAGATACGCAGTATTTT. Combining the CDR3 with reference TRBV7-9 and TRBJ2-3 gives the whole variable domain DTGVSQNPRHKITKRGQNVTFRCDPISEHNRLYWYRQTLGQGPEFLTYFQNEAQLEKSRLLSDRFSAERPKGSFSTLEIQRTEQGDSAMYLCASSSTSQGATDTQYFGPGTRLTVL.

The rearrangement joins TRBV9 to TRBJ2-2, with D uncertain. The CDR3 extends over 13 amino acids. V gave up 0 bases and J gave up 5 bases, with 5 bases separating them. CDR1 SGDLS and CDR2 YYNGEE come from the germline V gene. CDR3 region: CASSVDPTGELFF. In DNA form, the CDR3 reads TGTGCCAGCAGCGTAGATCCGACCGGGGAGCTGTTTTTT.

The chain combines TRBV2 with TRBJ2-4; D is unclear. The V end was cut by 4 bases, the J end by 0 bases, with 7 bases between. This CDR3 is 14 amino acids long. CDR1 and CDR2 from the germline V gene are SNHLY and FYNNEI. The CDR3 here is CASSVTVAKNIQYF. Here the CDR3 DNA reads TGTGCCAGCAGTGTTACGGTAGCCAAAAACATTCAGTACTTC.

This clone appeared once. CDR3 DNA: TGCGCCAGCAGCTCGCGCGAGGGAGAAAAACTGTTTTTT. Its translation is CASSSREGEKLFF. The J gene is TRBJ1-4, the V gene TRBV5-1; D unclear. The CDR3 consists of 13 residues. Germline CDR1 and CDR2: SGHRS and YFSETQ. V lost 3 bases to trimming and J lost 8 bases, with 11 bases between them.

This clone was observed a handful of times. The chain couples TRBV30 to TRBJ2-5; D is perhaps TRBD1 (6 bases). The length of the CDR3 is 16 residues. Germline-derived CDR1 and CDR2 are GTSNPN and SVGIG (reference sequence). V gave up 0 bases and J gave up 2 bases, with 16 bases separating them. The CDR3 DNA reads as TGTGCCTGGAGTGTACACCAGGGGTCGGGGCAAGAGACCCAGTACTTC. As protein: CAWSVHQGSGQETQYF.

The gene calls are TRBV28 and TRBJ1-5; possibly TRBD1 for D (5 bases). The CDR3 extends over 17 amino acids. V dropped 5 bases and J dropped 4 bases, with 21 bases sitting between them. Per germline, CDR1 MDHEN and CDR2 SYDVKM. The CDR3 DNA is TGTGCCAGCAGTACCCAGGGATGGGGGGTGAGAAATCAGCCCCAGCATTTT. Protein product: CASSTQGWGVRNQPQHF.

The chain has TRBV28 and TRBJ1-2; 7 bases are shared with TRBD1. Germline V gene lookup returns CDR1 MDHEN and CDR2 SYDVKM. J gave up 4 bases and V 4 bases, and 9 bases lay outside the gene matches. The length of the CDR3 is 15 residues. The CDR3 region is CASSSYWDSGYGYTF. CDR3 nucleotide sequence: TGTGCCAGCAGTTCCTACTGGGACAGTGGCTATGGCTACACCTTC.